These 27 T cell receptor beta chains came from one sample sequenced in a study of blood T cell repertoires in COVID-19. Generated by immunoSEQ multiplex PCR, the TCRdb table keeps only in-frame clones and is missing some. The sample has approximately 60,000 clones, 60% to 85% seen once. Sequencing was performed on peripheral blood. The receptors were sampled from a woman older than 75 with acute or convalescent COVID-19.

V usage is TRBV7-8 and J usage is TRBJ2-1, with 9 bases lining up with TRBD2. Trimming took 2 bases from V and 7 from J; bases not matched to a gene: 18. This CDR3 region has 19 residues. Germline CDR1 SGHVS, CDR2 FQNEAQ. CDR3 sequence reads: CASSLTTQKGTSRLNEQFF. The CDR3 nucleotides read TGTGCCAGCAGCTTAACCACCCAAAAAGGGACTAGCCGTTTGAATGAGCAGTTCTTC.

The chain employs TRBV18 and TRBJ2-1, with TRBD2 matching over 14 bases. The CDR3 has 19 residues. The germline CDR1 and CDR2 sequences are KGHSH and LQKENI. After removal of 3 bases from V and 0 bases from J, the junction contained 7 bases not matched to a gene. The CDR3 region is CASSPTTSGRAFSYNEQFF. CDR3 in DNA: TGTGCCAGCTCACCTACGACTAGCGGGAGGGCCTTCTCCTACAATGAGCAGTTCTTC.

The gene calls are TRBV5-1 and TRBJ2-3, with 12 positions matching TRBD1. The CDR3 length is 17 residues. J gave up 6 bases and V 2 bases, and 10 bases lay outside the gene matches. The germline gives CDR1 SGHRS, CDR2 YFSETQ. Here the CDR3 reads CASSLNPGQGASDTQYF. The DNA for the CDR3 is TGCGCCAGCAGCTTAAACCCGGGACAGGGGGCTTCCGATACGCAGTATTTT.

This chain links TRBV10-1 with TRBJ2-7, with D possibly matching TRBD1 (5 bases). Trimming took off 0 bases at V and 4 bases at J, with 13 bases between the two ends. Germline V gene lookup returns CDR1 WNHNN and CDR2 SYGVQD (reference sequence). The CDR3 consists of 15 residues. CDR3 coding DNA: TGCGCCAGCAGTGAGTCGGTGGGCCAGGGATACGAGCAGTACTTC. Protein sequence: CASSESVGQGYEQYF.

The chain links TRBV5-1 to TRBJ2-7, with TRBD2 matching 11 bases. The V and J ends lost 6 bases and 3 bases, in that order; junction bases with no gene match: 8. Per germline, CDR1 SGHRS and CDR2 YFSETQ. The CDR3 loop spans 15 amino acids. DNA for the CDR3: TGCGCCAGCAAGCAGGGACTAGCGGACTACTACGAGCAGTACTTC. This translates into CASKQGLADYYEQYF. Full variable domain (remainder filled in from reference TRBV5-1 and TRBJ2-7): KAGVTQTPRYLIKTRGQQVTLSCSPISGHRSVSWYQQTPGQGLQFLFEYFSETQRNKGNFPGRFSGRQFSNSRSEMNVSTLELGDSALYLCASKQGLADYYEQYFGPGTRLTVT.

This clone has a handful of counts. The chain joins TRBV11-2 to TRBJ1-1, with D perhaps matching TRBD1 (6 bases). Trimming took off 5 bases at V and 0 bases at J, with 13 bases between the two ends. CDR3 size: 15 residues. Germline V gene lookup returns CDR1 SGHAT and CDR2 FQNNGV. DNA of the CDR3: TGTGCCAGCAGCCCAGGGGTCGCCATGAACACTGAAGCTTTCTTT. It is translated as CASSPGVAMNTEAFF.

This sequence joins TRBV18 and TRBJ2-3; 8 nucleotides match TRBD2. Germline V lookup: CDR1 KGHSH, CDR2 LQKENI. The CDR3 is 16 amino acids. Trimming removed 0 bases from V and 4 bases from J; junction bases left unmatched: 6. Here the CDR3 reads CASSPPAGGFSDTQYF. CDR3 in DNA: TGTGCCAGCTCACCACCGGCGGGAGGATTTTCAGATACGCAGTATTTT. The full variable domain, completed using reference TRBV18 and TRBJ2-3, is NAGVMQNPRHLVRRRGQEARLRCSPMKGHSHVYWYRQLPEEGLKFMVYLQKENIIDESGMPKERFSAEFPKEGPSILRIQQVVRGDSAAYFCASSPPAGGFSDTQYFGPGTRLTVL.

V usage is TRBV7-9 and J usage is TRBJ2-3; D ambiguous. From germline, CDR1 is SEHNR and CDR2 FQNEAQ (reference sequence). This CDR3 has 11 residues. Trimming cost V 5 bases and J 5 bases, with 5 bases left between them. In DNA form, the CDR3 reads TGTGCCAGCAGCCGAGGAGATACGCAGTATTTT. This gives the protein CASSRGDTQYF.

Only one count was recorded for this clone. CDR3 coding DNA: TGTGCCAGCAGTTTTATCAATTCACCCCTCCACTTT. Encoded protein: CASSFINSPLHF. V and J are TRBV6-5 and TRBJ1-6; D uncertain. Trimming stripped 4 bases from V and 7 bases from J, with 5 bases between. The CDR3 has 12 amino acids. The germline V gene has CDR1 MNHEY and CDR2 SVGAGI.

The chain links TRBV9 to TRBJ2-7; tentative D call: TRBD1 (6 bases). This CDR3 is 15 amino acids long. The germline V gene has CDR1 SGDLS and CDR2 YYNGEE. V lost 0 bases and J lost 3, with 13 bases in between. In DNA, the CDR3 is TGTGCCAGCAGCGTAGGCCCTCAAGGGGGCTACGAGCAGTACTTC. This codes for CASSVGPQGGYEQYF.

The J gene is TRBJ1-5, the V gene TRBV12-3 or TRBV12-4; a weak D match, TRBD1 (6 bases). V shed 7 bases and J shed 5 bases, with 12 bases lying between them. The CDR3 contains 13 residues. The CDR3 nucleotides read TGTGCCAGCACACACAGGGTGGATCAGCCCCAGCATTTT. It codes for CASTHRVDQPQHF.

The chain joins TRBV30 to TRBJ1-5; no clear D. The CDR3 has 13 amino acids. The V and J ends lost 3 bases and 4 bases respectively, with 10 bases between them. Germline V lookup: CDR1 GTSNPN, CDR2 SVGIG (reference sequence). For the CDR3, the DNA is TGTGCCTGGAGGCAAGGCAGGAATCAGCCCCAGCATTTT. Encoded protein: CAWRQGRNQPQHF.

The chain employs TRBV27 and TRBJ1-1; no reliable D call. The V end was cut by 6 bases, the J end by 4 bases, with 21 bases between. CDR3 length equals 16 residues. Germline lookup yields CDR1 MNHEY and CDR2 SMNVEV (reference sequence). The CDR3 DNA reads TGTGCCAGCAGCCCCGAACTAGGGTTTATACGCACTGAAGCTTTCTTT. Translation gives CASSPELGFIRTEAFF.

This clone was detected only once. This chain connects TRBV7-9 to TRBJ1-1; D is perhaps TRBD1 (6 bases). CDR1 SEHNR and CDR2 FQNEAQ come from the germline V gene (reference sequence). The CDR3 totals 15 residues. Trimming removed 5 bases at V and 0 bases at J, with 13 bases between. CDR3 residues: CASSPRDILNTEAFF. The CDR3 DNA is TGTGCCAGCAGCCCCCGGGACATCTTGAACACTGAAGCTTTCTTT.

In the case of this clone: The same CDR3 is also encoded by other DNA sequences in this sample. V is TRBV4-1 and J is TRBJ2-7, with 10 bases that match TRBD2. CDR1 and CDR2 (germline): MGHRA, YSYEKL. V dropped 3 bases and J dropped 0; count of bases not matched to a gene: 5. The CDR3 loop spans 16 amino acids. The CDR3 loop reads CASSHGLAVSSYEQYF. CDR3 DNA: TGCGCCAGCAGCCATGGACTAGCGGTGAGCTCCTACGAGCAGTACTTC.

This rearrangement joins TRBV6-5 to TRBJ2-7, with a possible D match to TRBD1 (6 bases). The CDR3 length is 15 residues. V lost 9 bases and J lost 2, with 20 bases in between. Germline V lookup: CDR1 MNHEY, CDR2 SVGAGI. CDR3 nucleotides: TGTGCCAGTGACCCCCAGACAGGCACCCCCTACGAGCAGTACTTC. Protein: CASDPQTGTPYEQYF.

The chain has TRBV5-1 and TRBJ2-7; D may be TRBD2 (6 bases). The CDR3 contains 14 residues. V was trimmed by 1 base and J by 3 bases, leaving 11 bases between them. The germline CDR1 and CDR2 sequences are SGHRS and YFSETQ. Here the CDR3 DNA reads TGCGCCAGCAGCTTGTCTGCGGGGAACTACGAGCAGTACTTC. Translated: CASSLSAGNYEQYF.

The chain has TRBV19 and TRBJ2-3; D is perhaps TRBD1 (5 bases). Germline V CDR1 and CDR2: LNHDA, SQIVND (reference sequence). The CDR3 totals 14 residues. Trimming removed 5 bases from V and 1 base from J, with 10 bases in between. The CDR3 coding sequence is TGTGCCAGTAGTCGACAGTCCCGCACAGATACGCAGTATTTT. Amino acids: CASSRQSRTDTQYF.

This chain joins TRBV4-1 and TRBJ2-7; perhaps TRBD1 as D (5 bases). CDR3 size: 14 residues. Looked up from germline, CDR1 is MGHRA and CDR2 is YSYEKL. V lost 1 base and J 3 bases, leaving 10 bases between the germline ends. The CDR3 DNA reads TGCGCCAGCAGCCAAGGGACAACGATCTACGAGCAGTACTTC. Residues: CASSQGTTIYEQYF.

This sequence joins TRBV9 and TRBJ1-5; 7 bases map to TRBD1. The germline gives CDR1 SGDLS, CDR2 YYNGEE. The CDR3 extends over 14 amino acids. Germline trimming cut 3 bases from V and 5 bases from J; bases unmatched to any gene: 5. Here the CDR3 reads CASSDGTADQPQHF. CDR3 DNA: TGTGCCAGCAGCGACGGGACAGCAGATCAGCCCCAGCATTTT.

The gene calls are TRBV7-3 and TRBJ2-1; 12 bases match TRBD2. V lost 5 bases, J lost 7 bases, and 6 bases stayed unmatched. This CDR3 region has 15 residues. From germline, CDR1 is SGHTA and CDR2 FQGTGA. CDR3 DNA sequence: TGTGCCAGCAGCCCTCGGACTAGCGGGGCGAATGAGCAGTTCTTC. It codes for CASSPRTSGANEQFF.

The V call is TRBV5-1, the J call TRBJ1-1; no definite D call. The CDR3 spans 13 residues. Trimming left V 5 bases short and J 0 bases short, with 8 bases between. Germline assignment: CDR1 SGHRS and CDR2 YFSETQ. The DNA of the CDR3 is TGCGCCAGCAGACCGGGAGTGAACACTGAAGCTTTCTTT. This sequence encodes CASRPGVNTEAFF.

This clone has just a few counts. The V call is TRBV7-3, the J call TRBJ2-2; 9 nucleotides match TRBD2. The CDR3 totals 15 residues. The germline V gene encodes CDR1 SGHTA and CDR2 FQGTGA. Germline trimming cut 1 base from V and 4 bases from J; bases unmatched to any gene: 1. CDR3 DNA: TGTGCCAGCAGCTTAAATAGCGGGAGCACCGGGGAGCTGTTTTTT. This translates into CASSLNSGSTGELFF. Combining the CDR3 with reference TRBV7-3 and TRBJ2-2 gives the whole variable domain GAGVSQTPSNKVTEKGKYVELRCDPISGHTALYWYRQSLGQGPEFLIYFQGTGAADDSGLPNDRFFAVRPEGSVSTLKIQRTERGDSAVYLCASSLNSGSTGELFFGEGSRLTVL.

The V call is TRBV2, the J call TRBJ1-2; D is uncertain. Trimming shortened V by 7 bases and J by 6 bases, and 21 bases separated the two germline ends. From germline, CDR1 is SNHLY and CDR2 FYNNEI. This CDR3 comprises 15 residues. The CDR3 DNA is TGTGCCAGCAACCCCCCCCTGCCGGGGAGCCATGGCTACACCTTC. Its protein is CASNPPLPGSHGYTF.

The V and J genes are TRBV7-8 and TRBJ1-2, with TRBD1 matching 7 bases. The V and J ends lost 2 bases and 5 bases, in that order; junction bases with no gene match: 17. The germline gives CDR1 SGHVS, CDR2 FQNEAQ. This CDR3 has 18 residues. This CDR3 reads CASSLSRTGLSRQYGYTF. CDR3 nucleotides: TGTGCCAGCAGCTTATCCCGGACAGGCCTCAGCAGGCAGTATGGCTACACCTTC.

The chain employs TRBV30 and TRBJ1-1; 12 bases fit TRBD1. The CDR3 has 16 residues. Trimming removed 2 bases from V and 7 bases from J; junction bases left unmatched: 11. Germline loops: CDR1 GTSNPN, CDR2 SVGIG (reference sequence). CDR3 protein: CAWSPWRGQGAVEAFF. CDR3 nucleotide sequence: TGTGCCTGGAGTCCGTGGAGGGGACAGGGGGCTGTTGAAGCTTTCTTT.

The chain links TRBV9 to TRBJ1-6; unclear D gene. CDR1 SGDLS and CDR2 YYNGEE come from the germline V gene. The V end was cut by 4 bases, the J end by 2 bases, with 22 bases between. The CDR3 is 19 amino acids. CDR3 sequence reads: CASSSQPGGLEAYNSPLHF. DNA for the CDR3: TGTGCCAGCAGCTCACAACCGGGAGGCCTGGAGGCCTATAATTCACCCCTCCACTTT.